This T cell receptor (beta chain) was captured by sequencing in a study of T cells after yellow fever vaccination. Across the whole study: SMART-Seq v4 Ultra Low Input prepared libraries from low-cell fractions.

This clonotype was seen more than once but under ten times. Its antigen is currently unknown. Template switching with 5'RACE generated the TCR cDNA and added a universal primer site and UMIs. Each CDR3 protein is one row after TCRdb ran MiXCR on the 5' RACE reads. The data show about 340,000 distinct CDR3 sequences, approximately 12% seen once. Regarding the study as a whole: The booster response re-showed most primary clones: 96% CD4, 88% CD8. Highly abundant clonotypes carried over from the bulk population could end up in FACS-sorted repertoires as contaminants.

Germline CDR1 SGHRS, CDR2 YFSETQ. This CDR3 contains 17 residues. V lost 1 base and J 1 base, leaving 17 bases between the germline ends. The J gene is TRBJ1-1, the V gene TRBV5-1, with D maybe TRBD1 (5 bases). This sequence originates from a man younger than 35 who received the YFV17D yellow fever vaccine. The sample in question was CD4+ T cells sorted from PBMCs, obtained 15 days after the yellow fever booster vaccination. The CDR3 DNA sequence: TGCGCCAGCAGCTTGAATGACGGGTGGGGGTCGAACACTGAAGCTTTCTTT. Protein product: CASSLNDGWGSNTEAFF.